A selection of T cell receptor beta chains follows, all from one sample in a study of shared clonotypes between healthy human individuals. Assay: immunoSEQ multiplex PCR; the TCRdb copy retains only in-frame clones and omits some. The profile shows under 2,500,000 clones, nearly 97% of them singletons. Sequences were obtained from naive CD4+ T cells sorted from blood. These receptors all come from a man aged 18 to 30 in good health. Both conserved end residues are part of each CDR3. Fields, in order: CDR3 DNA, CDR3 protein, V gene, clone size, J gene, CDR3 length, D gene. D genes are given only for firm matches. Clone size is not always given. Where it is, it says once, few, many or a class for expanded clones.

TGTGCCAGCACCCGCGAGGGGAACACCGGGGAGCTGTTTTTT	CASTREGNTGELFF	TRBV2	-	TRBJ2-2	14	-
TGTGCCAGCAGGGTAACCGGGACAGGGACTGAAAAACTGTTTTTT	CASRVTGTGTEKLFF	TRBV6-1	-	TRBJ1-4	15	TRBD1
TGCAGCGTTTCGCTAGCGGGAGGCTCCAATGAGCAGTTCTTC	CSVSLAGGSNEQFF	TRBV29-1	once	TRBJ2-1	14	TRBD2
TGCGCCAGCAGCCTCGGAGGGGGCTCAAGCTCCTATAATTCACCCCTCCACTTT	CASSLGGGSSSYNSPLHF	TRBV4-1	-	TRBJ1-6	18	TRBD1
TGTGCCAGCAGTGAACCGACAGGGGCCGGTGAAAAACTGTTTTTT	CASSEPTGAGEKLFF	TRBV25-1	-	TRBJ1-4	15	TRBD1
TGTGCCTGGAGTGTACAGGGACCCCAGCCCCAGCATTTT	CAWSVQGPQPQHF	TRBV30	-	TRBJ1-5	13	-
TGTGCCAGCAGTTTCCGGCTAGCGGGGCCCAATGAGCAGTTCTTC	CASSFRLAGPNEQFF	TRBV27	-	TRBJ2-1	15	TRBD2
TGCGCCAGCAGCCAAGAGGCTTCCATCAACAATGAGCAGTTCTTC	CASSQEASINNEQFF	TRBV4-3	-	TRBJ2-1	15	-
TGTGCCAGCTCACCACGAGGCACCCCCAGGCAGGTAGCCTACGAGCAGTACTTC	CASSPRGTPRQVAYEQYF	TRBV18	-	TRBJ2-7	18	-
TGTGCCAGCAGCTTAGACTCCAATTCACCCCTCCACTTT	CASSLDSNSPLHF	TRBV7-2	-	TRBJ1-6	13	-
TGCGCCAGCAGCGCCGACAGGGGGAGGCAAGAGACCCAGTACTTC	CASSADRGRQETQYF	TRBV5-1	-	TRBJ2-5	15	TRBD1
TGTGCCAGCAGCTCGGGACCCACAGATACGCAGTATTTT	CASSSGPTDTQYF	TRBV11-2	-	TRBJ2-3	13	-
TGTGCCACCAGCAGAGATTTGGGACACATGAACACTGAAGCTTTCTTT	CATSRDLGHMNTEAFF	TRBV15	-	TRBJ1-1	16	-
TGTGCCAGCAGCTCGCCTGGTAACGAGCAGTACTTC	CASSSPGNEQYF	TRBV7-9	-	TRBJ2-7	12	-
TGTGCCAGCGGGCGACCGACAGGGCTAAGGACTGAAGCTTTCTTT	CASGRPTGLRTEAFF	TRBV2	-	TRBJ1-1	15	TRBD1
TGTGCCAGCGGTTGGGATACGCAGTATTTT	CASGWDTQYF	TRBV2	-	TRBJ2-3	10	-
TGCGCCAGCAGCTTCTCGGGTTCTACCGCGGAGCTGTTTTTT	CASSFSGSTAELFF	TRBV5-1	-	TRBJ2-2	14	-
TGTGCCAGTACCTACCTCAGGGACACCGGGGAGCTGTTTTTT	CASTYLRDTGELFF	TRBV19	-	TRBJ2-2	14	-
TGTGCCAGCAGCGCGGACAGCGGGAGGGGTGAGCAGTTCTTC	CASSADSGRGEQFF	TRBV9	-	TRBJ2-1	14	TRBD2
TGTGCCAGCAGCTTGGCACAGGGGGCGGGCGAGCAGTACTTC	CASSLAQGAGEQYF	TRBV5-4	-	TRBJ2-7	14	TRBD1
TGTGCCAGCAGCGGTAGTTGGGGTCTGCAGCCCATGAACACTGAAGCTTTCTTT	CASSGSWGLQPMNTEAFF	TRBV9	-	TRBJ1-1	18	-
TGTGCCAGCGCCCCCGGTAGCTCCTACAATGAGCAGTTCTTC	CASAPGSSYNEQFF	TRBV2	-	TRBJ2-1	14	-
TGTGCCTGCACCTTACGCAGGGCAGCAACTAATGAAAAACTGTTTTTT	CACTLRRAATNEKLFF	TRBV5-6	-	TRBJ1-4	16	-
TGTGCCAGCAGCAAAGGGGGGTATACGCAGTATTTT	CASSKGGYTQYF	TRBV7-6	-	TRBJ2-3	12	-
TGTGCCAGCAGCCGGACAATGAACACTGAAGCTTTCTTT	CASSRTMNTEAFF	TRBV6-5	-	TRBJ1-1	13	-
TGTGCCAGCAGCTTAGAGGTGCAAGCAAGAAATGAGCAGTTCTTC	CASSLEVQARNEQFF	TRBV11-2	-	TRBJ2-1	15	-
TGTGCCAGCTCACCGCGACAGGAGAACACTGAAGCTTTCTTT	CASSPRQENTEAFF	TRBV18	-	TRBJ1-1	14	-
TGTGCCAGCAGCCCGGGGACGTACGAGCAGTACTTC	CASSPGTYEQYF	TRBV5-4	-	TRBJ2-7	12	-
TGTGCCAGTAGTATTATGGGCGACAGTCGAGCTGGAAACACCATATATTTT	CASSIMGDSRAGNTIYF	TRBV19	-	TRBJ1-3	17	-
TGTGCCAGCAGCCCAAGAGGGGGCTATAATTCACCCCTCCACTTT	CASSPRGGYNSPLHF	TRBV7-2	-	TRBJ1-6	15	-
TGTGCCAGCAGTGAAGGCCCAGCCAGGGGCACTGAAGCTTTCTTT	CASSEGPARGTEAFF	TRBV6-1	-	TRBJ1-1	15	-
TGTGCCAGCAGGGAAGAACTAGGGTGGCAAGAGACCCAGTACTTC	CASREELGWQETQYF	TRBV5-8	-	TRBJ2-5	15	-
TGTGCCAGCAGTCATCCGGGACAGGGTGCAGATACGCAGTATTTT	CASSHPGQGADTQYF	TRBV5-4	-	TRBJ2-3	15	TRBD1
TGTGCCAGCAGCCGATGGGACAGGGAGTACTATGGCTACACCTTC	CASSRWDREYYGYTF	TRBV7-9	-	TRBJ1-2	15	TRBD1
TGTGCCAGCACCCATCGGAGGGCTAACTATGGCTACACCTTC	CASTHRRANYGYTF	TRBV6-5	once	TRBJ1-2	14	-
TGCGCCAGCAGCTTTGGGGGTCGACAGGGTCGAAACATTCAGTACTTC	CASSFGGRQGRNIQYF	TRBV5-1	once	TRBJ2-4	16	TRBD1
TGCGCCAGCAGTGTACGGGACACTGAAGCTTTCTTT	CASSVRDTEAFF	TRBV5-1	-	TRBJ1-1	12	-
TGTGCCAGCAGCCTCGGGACAGGGGGATTGGAGCCCCAGCATTTT	CASSLGTGGLEPQHF	TRBV6-1	once	TRBJ1-5	15	TRBD1
TGTGCCAGCAGCTCCAGGGGGCACGGAACAGATGAGCAGTTCTTC	CASSSRGHGTDEQFF	TRBV7-8	-	TRBJ2-1	15	TRBD1
TGTGCCATCAGTGAAACTAGCGGGGCCCGCACAGATACGCAGTATTTT	CAISETSGARTDTQYF	TRBV10-3	-	TRBJ2-3	16	TRBD2
TGTGCCAGCCGAAGTGAAGCGGGTGAAAAACTGTTTTTT	CASRSEAGEKLFF	TRBV2	-	TRBJ1-4	13	-
TGTGCCAGCAGCGAAGGACCCTATAATTCACCCCTCCACTTT	CASSEGPYNSPLHF	TRBV5-8	-	TRBJ1-6	14	-
TGTGCCAGCAGCCCCATTTTTGGGTCCTACGAGCAGTACTTC	CASSPIFGSYEQYF	TRBV7-2	-	TRBJ2-7	14	-
TGTGCCAGCAGTGTACAGGGGGGTGATCAGCCCCAGCATTTT	CASSVQGGDQPQHF	TRBV2	-	TRBJ1-5	14	TRBD1